This is a list of T cell receptor beta chains from one sample in a study of beta chain features in type 1 diabetes. Sequencing was performed with immunoSEQ multiplex PCR; in TCRdb, only in-frame clones are kept and a portion is missing. Here the sample spans 230,000 or so clones, around 15% being singletons. The sample comprised naive CD4+ T cells from blood. These receptors all stem from a man aged 25-40 years with type 1 diabetes. The CDR3 runs from the conserved cysteine through the conserved F or W. The D gene is left open where the match is weak. The size entry is marked missing in some rows and otherwise reads once, few, many or a size class.

len	j_gene	abundance	d_gene	v_gene	CDR3aa	CDR3nt
15	TRBJ2-5	few	TRBD1	TRBV30	CAWSPGQGGSETQYF	TGTGCCTGGAGCCCAGGACAGGGAGGTAGCGAGACCCAGTACTTC
11	TRBJ2-7	NA	NA	TRBV29-1	CSVERASEQYF	TGCAGCGTTGAGCGTGCGAGCGAGCAGTACTTC
14	TRBJ2-7	NA	NA	TRBV25-1	CASSEARDKSEQYF	TGTGCCAGCAGTGAAGCGCGGGACAAGTCGGAGCAGTACTTC
15	TRBJ1-3	NA	NA	TRBV18	CASSPPGGTGNTIYF	TGTGCCAGCTCACCACCGGGCGGAACTGGAAACACCATATATTTT
13	TRBJ2-1	few	NA	TRBV9	CASSVGSSNEQFF	TGTGCCAGCAGCGTAGGCTCCAGCAATGAGCAGTTCTTC
13	TRBJ2-2	few	TRBD2	TRBV2	CASSGTSGGELFF	TGTGCCAGCAGCGGTACTAGCGGCGGGGAGCTGTTTTTT
15	TRBJ2-7	NA	TRBD1	TRBV9	CASTATDYRGHEQYF	TGTGCCAGCACTGCCACAGACTACAGGGGCCACGAGCAGTACTTC
15	TRBJ2-5	NA	NA	TRBV4-1	CASSQEGTPQETQYF	TGCGCCAGCAGCCAAGAAGGGACTCCCCAAGAGACCCAGTACTTC
11	TRBJ2-3	few	NA	TRBV7-9	CAGVGTDTQYF	TGTGCCGGGGTTGGCACAGATACGCAGTATTTT
14	TRBJ2-7	few	TRBD1	TRBV19	CASSMTGTDYEQYF	TGTGCCAGTAGTATGACCGGGACAGACTACGAGCAGTACTTC
13	TRBJ2-1	NA	NA	TRBV7-3	CASSRAEHNEQFF	TGTGCCAGCAGCCGTGCAGAGCACAATGAGCAGTTCTTC
16	TRBJ2-3	NA	NA	TRBV15	CATSRGGRMSTDTQYF	TGTGCCACCAGCCGAGGGGGACGGATGAGCACAGATACGCAGTATTTT
14	TRBJ2-1	NA	NA	TRBV2	CASSEIQFRDEQFF	TGTGCCAGCAGTGAAATACAGTTTAGAGATGAGCAGTTCTTC
16	TRBJ2-5	few	TRBD2	TRBV4-1	CASSQDRGGGQETQYF	TGCGCCAGCAGCCAAGATCGTGGCGGGGGTCAAGAGACCCAGTACTTC
15	TRBJ2-7	NA	NA	TRBV7-9	CASSPSEILAWEQYF	TGTGCCAGCAGCCCCTCCGAAATACTAGCCTGGGAGCAGTACTTC
11	TRBJ2-1	few	NA	TRBV5-1	CASSLEGEQFF	TGCGCCAGCAGCTTGGAGGGGGAGCAGTTCTTC
13	TRBJ2-3	few	NA	TRBV29-1	CSAGVTLSDTQYF	TGCAGCGCCGGGGTAACACTCTCGGATACGCAGTATTTT
14	TRBJ2-5	NA	NA	TRBV2	CASTGRRHQETQYF	TGTGCCAGCACCGGTCGCAGGCACCAGGAGACCCAGTACTTC
16	TRBJ2-7	few	NA	TRBV2	CASSDGRVTRSYEQYF	TGTGCCAGCAGTGATGGAAGGGTGACCAGGTCCTACGAGCAGTACTTC
14	TRBJ1-1	NA	TRBD1	TRBV30	CAWRIRDRDTEAFF	TGTGCCTGGAGAATTCGGGACAGGGATACTGAAGCTTTCTTT
12	TRBJ2-3	NA	NA	TRBV27	CASSPSTDTQYF	TGTGCCAGCAGTCCGAGCACAGATACGCAGTATTTT
15	TRBJ1-5	NA	NA	TRBV7-8	CASSQGPGGNQPQHF	TGTGCCAGCAGTCAGGGCCCCGGGGGCAATCAGCCCCAGCATTTT
13	TRBJ2-5	NA	NA	TRBV11-1	CASSPGLQETQYF	TGTGCCAGCAGCCCTGGATTGCAAGAGACCCAGTACTTC
15	TRBJ2-3	NA	NA	TRBV18	CASSFAGPYTDTQYF	TGTGCCAGCTCGTTCGCCGGGCCCTATACAGATACGCAGTATTTT
16	TRBJ2-3	NA	TRBD2	TRBV5-4	CASSSRTSGRTDTQYF	TGTGCCAGCAGCTCCAGGACTAGCGGGAGAACAGATACGCAGTATTTT
14	TRBJ2-4	NA	TRBD2	TRBV19	CASNGLASKNIQYF	TGTGCCAGTAATGGACTAGCTTCCAAAAACATTCAGTACTTC
13	TRBJ2-1	few	TRBD2	TRBV29-1	CSVAGRAWNEQFF	TGCAGCGTTGCCGGGAGGGCCTGGAATGAGCAGTTCTTC
17	TRBJ2-3	NA	TRBD2	TRBV10-3	CAISARSGRALTDTQYF	TGTGCCATCAGTGCACGTAGCGGGAGGGCCCTCACAGATACGCAGTATTTT
14	TRBJ1-1	NA	NA	TRBV18	CASSLRTENTEAFF	TGTGCCAGCTCCCTTCGGACGGAGAACACTGAAGCTTTCTTT
14	TRBJ2-2	few	NA	TRBV29-1	CSVEETRNTGELFF	TGCAGCGTTGAGGAAACACGAAACACCGGGGAGCTGTTTTTT
14	TRBJ2-7	NA	TRBD2	TRBV13	CASRRLAGVREQYF	TGTGCCAGCAGACGACTAGCGGGAGTGAGGGAGCAGTACTTC
19	TRBJ2-3	NA	NA	TRBV7-9	CASSLAVGRGQGIADTQYF	TGTGCCAGCAGCTTAGCTGTTGGTCGGGGTCAGGGGATTGCGGATACGCAGTATTTT
11	TRBJ2-7	few	NA	TRBV29-1	CSAASGDEQYF	TGCAGCGCGGCTTCAGGGGACGAGCAGTACTTC
14	TRBJ2-2	few	TRBD1	TRBV29-1	CSVSDRVNTGELFF	TGCAGCGTCTCAGACAGGGTGAACACCGGGGAGCTGTTTTTT
13	TRBJ2-5	NA	NA	TRBV30	CAWNRQDQETQYF	TGTGCCTGGAACAGACAGGACCAAGAGACCCAGTACTTC
16	TRBJ2-1	NA	NA	TRBV7-2	CASSSGTWSRDNEQFF	TGTGCCAGCAGCTCAGGGACTTGGTCAAGGGACAATGAGCAGTTCTTC